These 18 T cell receptor beta chains came from one sample sequenced in a study of cytomegalovirus exposure and HLA in healthy donors. Vbeta (60) and Jbeta (13) primers were used in the PCR. Libraries were prepared by immunoSEQ multiplex PCR; TCRdb keeps only in-frame clonotypes and omits some of them. In the table there are some 79,000 clones, under 80% of which are singletons. Sequenced: PBMCs. These receptors were taken from a male donor in good health and CMV-seropositive.

This sequence joins TRBV6-1 and TRBJ2-1, with 9 bases aligning to TRBD2. The V and J ends lost 3 bases and 10 bases, in that order; junction bases with no gene match: 10. From germline, CDR1 is MNHNS and CDR2 SASEGT. This CDR3 has 15 residues. The CDR3 here is CASSDGLAWGGEQFF. For the CDR3, the DNA is TGTGCCAGCAGTGATGGACTAGCGTGGGGCGGAGAGCAGTTCTTC.

Notes on this clone: At one end, the junction sequence differs from germline, possibly due to a read error. The CDR3 DNA reads as TGTGCTAGCAGCTTAGGACTAGCGGGAGTCTCAGAGACCCAGTACTTC. Its protein product is CASSLGLAGVSETQYF. J is TRBJ2-5 and V is TRBV7-7; 13 nucleotides align to TRBD2. The CDR3 extends over 16 amino acids. Germline V gene data show CDR1 as SSHAT and CDR2 as FNYEAQ (reference sequence).

The chain combines TRBV10-3 with TRBJ2-7, with 14 positions matching TRBD2. Germline V CDR1 and CDR2: ENHRY, SYGVKD. The CDR3 covers 20 residues. Germline trimming cut 2 bases from V and 3 bases from J; bases unmatched to any gene: 15. As DNA, the CDR3 is TGTGCCATCAGTGAGCCGGCGAGACGGACTAGCGGGAGGCCTGGCTACGAGCAGTACTTC. It translates to CAISEPARRTSGRPGYEQYF.

The chain links TRBV27 to TRBJ1-5; TRBD1 matches 9 bases. From germline, CDR1 is MNHEY and CDR2 SMNVEV (reference sequence). The CDR3 is 16 residues long. Trimming at V came to 5 bases and at J to 3 bases, leaving 8 bases not matched to a gene. This CDR3 is CASSLSGTGYNQPQHF. The CDR3 DNA sequence: TGTGCCAGCAGTCTGTCCGGGACAGGGTACAATCAGCCCCAGCATTTT.

This sequence joins TRBV9 and TRBJ1-2, with no clear D. From germline, CDR1 is SGDLS and CDR2 YYNGEE. V was clipped by 0 bases and J by 7 bases, with 16 bases between them. CDR3 length: 15 residues. The CDR3 DNA is TGTGCCAGCAGCGTAGGGCGACATAAAGCTCCTGGCTACACCTTC. Protein sequence: CASSVGRHKAPGYTF.

This sequence joins TRBV12-2 and TRBJ2-3; the table names TRBD2, a call not compared with the DNA. TRBV12-2 is designated a pseudogene. The CDR3 sequence is 15 residues long. CDR3: CASRFSGRGTDTQYF. The CDR3 nucleotides read TGTGCAAGTCGCTTTAGCGGGAGGGGCACAGATACGCAGTATTTT.

The rearrangement links TRBV28 to TRBJ1-3; D is possibly TRBD1 (5 bases). The CDR3 is 17 amino acids. In germline, CDR1 is MDHEN, CDR2 SYDVKM. Trimming left V 2 bases short and J 0 bases short, with 14 bases between. The CDR3 is CASSLGADSSSGNTIYF. In DNA form, the CDR3 reads TGTGCCAGCAGTTTAGGGGCCGACAGCAGCTCTGGAAACACCATATATTTT.

V usage is TRBV2 and J usage is TRBJ2-1, with TRBD2 matching 13 bases. V shed 6 bases, J shed 4 bases, and the junction held 9 bases outside the gene matches. The CDR3 sequence is 17 residues long. Germline-derived CDR1 and CDR2 are SNHLY and FYNNEI. CDR3 nucleotide sequence: TGTGCCAGCAGCGTGGGACTAGCGGGGAGCTTTTACAATGAGCAGTTCTTC. Encoded protein: CASSVGLAGSFYNEQFF.

This chain joins TRBV19 and TRBJ1-5; 10 bases map to TRBD1. Germline V lookup: CDR1 LNHDA, CDR2 SQIVND (reference sequence). The CDR3 contains 15 residues. With 1 base clipped from V and 7 bases from J, the junction kept 4 bases outside the gene matches. CDR3 sequence reads: CASSIGDRGRQPQHF. The CDR3 DNA sequence: TGTGCCAGTAGTATAGGGGACAGGGGACGCCAGCCCCAGCATTTT.

The chain couples TRBV14 to TRBJ2-1; TRBD1 might be the D (5 bases). Germline lookup yields CDR1 SGHDN and CDR2 FVKESK. The CDR3 extends over 13 amino acids. V was cut by 8 bases and J by 5 bases, with 13 bases left in between. CDR3 in amino acids: CASSDRNNNEQFF. The CDR3 DNA reads as TGTGCCAGCTCAGACAGAAACAACAATGAGCAGTTCTTC.

The J gene is TRBJ1-1, the V gene TRBV4-2; D is unclear. Looked up from germline, CDR1 is LGHNA and CDR2 is YNFKEQ. This CDR3 has 14 amino acids. V was trimmed by 4 bases and J by 0 bases, leaving 9 bases between them. DNA for the CDR3: TGTGCCAGCAGCCCCCTCGGGGTGAACACTGAAGCTTTCTTT. As protein: CASSPLGVNTEAFF.

The chain joins TRBV30 to TRBJ1-2; D remains ambiguous. CDR1 GTSNPN and CDR2 SVGIG come from the germline V gene (reference sequence). CDR3 length equals 16 residues. V lost 5 bases and J lost 8, with 27 bases in between. The CDR3 nucleotides read TGTGCCTGGGGACTTAAAACAGCCGTCCTCCTTGGGGGCTACACCTTC. Amino acids: CAWGLKTAVLLGGYTF.

V usage is TRBV19 and J usage is TRBJ1-5; D possibly corresponds to TRBD1 (5 bases). V shed 3 bases and J shed 7 bases, with 16 bases lying between them. The CDR3 loop spans 15 amino acids. Germline values: CDR1 LNHDA, CDR2 SQIVND (reference sequence). The CDR3 region is CASSMWLAGRQPQHF. Here the CDR3 DNA reads TGTGCCAGTAGTATGTGGTTAGCAGGGCGGCAGCCCCAGCATTTT.

The V and J genes are TRBV5-1 and TRBJ2-7; 9 positions match TRBD1. The germline CDR1 and CDR2 sequences are SGHRS and YFSETQ. The length of the CDR3 is 18 residues. The V and J ends lost 5 bases and 3 bases, in that order; junction bases with no gene match: 18. The CDR3 coding sequence is TGCGCCAGCAGGGATACGGGACAGGGCCCTTTCGGGAACTACGAGCAGTACTTC. Protein product: CASRDTGQGPFGNYEQYF.

This clone was counted between two and nine times. The rearrangement uses TRBV6-1 and TRBJ2-3, with 10 bases fitting TRBD2. Trimming took 2 bases from V and 6 from J; bases not matched to a gene: 5. The CDR3 totals 15 residues. Per the germline V gene, CDR1 is MNHNS and CDR2 is SASEGT. The CDR3 DNA sequence: TGTGCCAGCAGTGAACTAGCGGGAGAGGGGGATACGCAGTATTTT. Residues: CASSELAGEGDTQYF.

The chain employs TRBV4-1 and TRBJ1-6; TRBD1 agrees at 9 bases. This CDR3 comprises 15 residues. V lost 2 bases to trimming and J lost 10 bases; unmatched junction nucleotides: 6. Germline CDR1 is MGHRA and CDR2 is YSYEKL. The DNA of the CDR3 is TGCGCCAGCAGCCAACCCGGGACAGGGAAGTCACCCCTCCACTTT. Amino acid sequence: CASSQPGTGKSPLHF.

The chain carries TRBV18 and TRBJ2-7; TRBD1 matches 9 bases. The CDR3 contains 14 residues. The ends lost 3 bases at V and 3 bases at J; junction bases unmatched: 3. The germline V gene has CDR1 KGHSH and CDR2 LQKENI. In DNA, the CDR3 is TGTGCCAGCTCACCGCGGACAGGGGACTACGAGCAGTACTTC. It translates to CASSPRTGDYEQYF.

The CDR3 region has the DNA TGTGCCAGCAGCCAAGAATTTTCCGGACAGGGGGCGAGAGATACGCAGTATTTT. This codes for CASSQEFSGQGARDTQYF. The J gene is TRBJ2-3, the V gene TRBV4-2; 11 bases match TRBD1. With V trimmed by 0 bases and J by 5 bases, 10 bases remained unmatched. Germline V gene sequence: CDR1 LGHNA, CDR2 YNFKEQ. The CDR3 covers 18 residues.